These 21 T cell receptor beta chains were all obtained from the same sample, sequenced in a study of graft-versus-host responses after intestinal transplantation. Clones were sequenced by immunoSEQ multiplex PCR, and TCRdb holds only the in-frame ones, with some missing. The sample yields over 10,000 clones, more than 85% seen once. The input for sequencing was PBMCs, taken roughly 1,000 days after intestinal transplantation. Every receptor here comes from a human patient who received an intestinal transplant, so some T cells may come from the graft donor.

This clone was observed once. The V call is TRBV7-6, the J call TRBJ2-7; D remains ambiguous. The CDR3 consists of 14 residues. V was clipped by 5 bases and J by 3 bases, with 14 bases between them. CDR1 and CDR2 from the germline V gene are SGHVS and FNYEAQ. Here the CDR3 DNA reads TGTGCCAGCAGCGCAAGACATAATCTCTACGAGCAGTACTTC. Translation: CASSARHNLYEQYF.

The chain links TRBV6-4 to TRBJ2-3; the match to TRBD1 covers 12 bases. J was trimmed by 6 bases and V by 4 bases; bases with no gene match: 11. This CDR3 region has 17 residues. CDR1 is MRHNA and CDR2 is SNTAGT in the germline V gene. In DNA, the CDR3 is TGTGCCAGCAGTGCTACGACCGGGACAGGGGGCGGCGATACGCAGTATTTT. This sequence encodes CASSATTGTGGGDTQYF.

The chain joins TRBV4-1 to TRBJ1-2; D is perhaps TRBD1 (6 bases). The CDR3 runs to 15 residues. Germline lookup yields CDR1 MGHRA and CDR2 YSYEKL. Trimming pared 4 bases from V and 0 bases from J, leaving 12 bases between. The CDR3 region has the DNA TGCGCCAGCAGCCGAGGACAGACATCTAACTATGGCTACACCTTC. Its protein is CASSRGQTSNYGYTF.

This clone has a single count. The chain carries TRBV5-1 and TRBJ2-7, with 9 bases fitting TRBD1. V was pared by 0 bases and J by 5 bases, with 6 bases of the junction left unmatched. The germline V gene has CDR1 SGHRS and CDR2 YFSETQ. The length of the CDR3 is 15 residues. DNA for the CDR3: TGCGCCAGCAGCTTGGCGGGACAGGGTACACACGAGCAGTACTTC. It codes for CASSLAGQGTHEQYF.

The chain employs TRBV5-1 and TRBJ1-1, with D unresolved. The CDR3 is 13 amino acids. Trimming cost V 6 bases and J 0 bases, with 9 bases left between them. Germline V gene sequence: CDR1 SGHRS, CDR2 YFSETQ. The CDR3 coding sequence is TGCGCCAGCACCAGTACGGTGAACACTGAAGCTTTCTTT. Translated: CASTSTVNTEAFF.

V is TRBV5-1 and J is TRBJ2-5, with D possibly being TRBD2 (6 bases). The germline V and J ends were trimmed by 0 bases and 2 bases, with 20 bases remaining between them. This CDR3 has 18 residues. Germline V lookup: CDR1 SGHRS, CDR2 YFSETQ. In nucleotides, the CDR3 is TGCGCCAGCAGCTTGGCCGGAGTGATGGGGGGAGGACAAGAGACCCAGTACTTC. Protein product: CASSLAGVMGGGQETQYF.

This clone was seen a handful of times. This chain links TRBV10-1 with TRBJ2-7; possibly TRBD2 for D (6 bases). V lost 4 bases, J lost 7 bases, and 14 bases lay in between. The CDR3 is made up of 13 amino acids. From germline, CDR1 is WNHNN and CDR2 SYGVQD (reference sequence). The CDR3 protein is CASSAGTASEQYF. Written as DNA, the CDR3 is TGCGCCAGCAGTGCCGGGACTGCCTCGGAGCAGTACTTC.

The chain employs TRBV2 and TRBJ1-1; 8 nucleotides agree with TRBD1. Germline loops: CDR1 SNHLY, CDR2 FYNNEI. V lost 3 bases and J lost 6; bases outside the gene matches: 6. This CDR3 has 14 residues. The CDR3 region has the DNA TGTGCCAGCAGTGAGGACAGGGTTTCGGCTGAAGCTTTCTTT. This sequence encodes CASSEDRVSAEAFF.

This clone was recorded once. V usage is TRBV4-2 and J usage is TRBJ1-2, with 7 positions matching TRBD1. The V gene end was trimmed by 4 bases and the J gene end by 8 bases; junction bases not matched to a gene: 1. Germline-derived CDR1 and CDR2 are LGHNA and YNFKEQ. This CDR3 is 11 amino acids long. The CDR3 nucleotides read TGTGCCAGCAGCCCAGGGGGGGGCTACACCTTC. It translates to CASSPGGGYTF.

The rearrangement joins TRBV10-3 to TRBJ1-1; the match to TRBD1 covers 9 bases. The CDR3 length is 15 residues. The germline CDR1 and CDR2 sequences are ENHRY and SYGVKD. J lost 8 bases, V lost 3 bases, and 10 bases had no gene match. This CDR3 is CAISDPKTGGKEAFF. CDR3 in DNA: TGTGCCATCAGTGACCCCAAGACAGGGGGTAAGGAAGCTTTCTTT.

This sequence joins TRBV7-6 and TRBJ1-1; D remains ambiguous. Per germline, CDR1 SGHVS and CDR2 FNYEAQ. The V end lost 5 bases, the J end lost 4 bases, and 17 bases lay between the germline ends. The CDR3 sequence is 15 residues long. The CDR3 DNA sequence: TGTGCCAGCAGCCCCTTGGTGGGCCAAGTCACTGAAGCTTTCTTT. Encoded protein: CASSPLVGQVTEAFF.

The CDR3 region has the DNA TGTGCCAGCAGCTTAGAGGCGGGACAGGGGGACGAGCAGTACTTC. It translates to CASSLEAGQGDEQYF. V usage is TRBV7-6 and J usage is TRBJ2-7, with 11 bases aligning to TRBD1. The CDR3 is 15 residues long. Germline V gene sequence: CDR1 SGHVS, CDR2 FNYEAQ. The V and J ends lost 1 base and 5 bases, in that order; junction bases with no gene match: 4.

The chain is built from TRBV9 and TRBJ2-5; 11 bases map to TRBD2. The V and J ends lost 4 bases and 2 bases, in that order; junction bases with no gene match: 16. CDR3 size: 19 residues. In germline, CDR1 is SGDLS, CDR2 YYNGEE. The CDR3 bases are TGTGCCAGCAGCCCGGGGCCCAGAACTAGCGGGGGAGCTCAAGAGACCCAGTACTTC. It yields the protein CASSPGPRTSGGAQETQYF.

CDR3 amino acids: CASSLESNSNQPQHF. In nucleotides, the CDR3 is TGTGCCAGCAGCTTAGAAAGCAATAGCAATCAGCCCCAGCATTTT. V usage is TRBV7-3 and J usage is TRBJ1-5; D remains ambiguous. V lost 2 bases to trimming and J lost 0 bases, with 8 bases between them. The germline CDR1 and CDR2 sequences are SGHTA and FQGTGA. This CDR3 spans 15 amino acids.

The V gene is TRBV27, the J gene TRBJ2-3; D remains ambiguous. The germline gives CDR1 MNHEY, CDR2 SMNVEV (reference sequence). V dropped 8 bases and J dropped 1 base, with 13 bases sitting between them. The CDR3 loop spans 14 amino acids. CDR3 DNA sequence: TGTGCCAGCTCTTTGGCAGTAGGCACAGATACGCAGTATTTT. It encodes CASSLAVGTDTQYF.

The V call is TRBV6-5, the J call TRBJ1-5; no reliable D call. Between the trimmed V and J ends, which lost 5 bases and 5 bases, there was a span of 16 bases. This CDR3 has 15 amino acids. Germline V gives CDR1 MNHEY, CDR2 SVGAGI. CDR3 in amino acids: CASSLTRIADQPQHF. CDR3 sequence (DNA): TGTGCCAGCAGTCTCACCCGTATAGCAGATCAGCCCCAGCATTTT.

The chain is built from TRBV4-1 and TRBJ2-3, with 9 bases identical to TRBD2. Germline CDR1 reads MGHRA; CDR2 reads YSYEKL. J was trimmed by 3 bases and V by 4 bases; bases with no gene match: 5. The CDR3 extends over 15 amino acids. CDR3 protein: CASSRRGGQTDTQYF. CDR3 DNA: TGCGCCAGCAGCCGGCGGGGGGGCCAGACAGATACGCAGTATTTT.

This clone showed up just once. J is TRBJ1-1 and V is TRBV11-2; D may be TRBD1 (5 bases). Germline CDR1 reads SGHAT; CDR2 reads FQNNGV. The CDR3 runs to 15 residues. Deletions cut 5 bases from V and 0 bases from J, with 13 bases between. CDR3 sequence (DNA): TGTGCCAGCAGCCCTAAGGGGAAAATGAACACTGAAGCTTTCTTT. Amino acids: CASSPKGKMNTEAFF.

The chain joins TRBV7-9 to TRBJ1-4, with D possibly matching TRBD1 (5 bases). The CDR3 contains 16 residues. Germline values: CDR1 SEHNR, CDR2 FQNEAQ (reference sequence). The germline V and J ends were trimmed by 1 base and 8 bases, with 17 bases remaining between them. The CDR3 loop reads CASSLVAGTYDEKLFF. Written as DNA, the CDR3 is TGTGCCAGCAGCTTAGTAGCCGGGACCTATGACGAAAAACTGTTTTTT.

This rearrangement joins TRBV7-9 to TRBJ1-1; D ambiguous. Germline CDR1 and CDR2: SEHNR and FQNEAQ (reference sequence). Between the trimmed V and J ends, which lost 2 bases and 4 bases, there was a span of 5 bases. The CDR3 totals 12 residues. CDR3 amino acids: CASSLLGTEAFF. The CDR3 region has the DNA TGTGCCAGCAGCTTATTGGGCACTGAAGCTTTCTTT.

This chain links TRBV30 with TRBJ1-5; D is undetermined. Per the germline V gene, CDR1 is GTSNPN and CDR2 is SVGIG (reference sequence). The V and J ends lost 4 bases and 6 bases respectively, with 16 bases between them. The CDR3 covers 14 residues. This chain's CDR3 is CAWTGWWGSQPQHF. The CDR3 DNA reads TGTGCCTGGACCGGATGGTGGGGAAGTCAGCCCCAGCATTTT.